This entry is about one T cell receptor beta chain. Trimming left V 3 bases short and J 7 bases short, with 24 bases between. This CDR3 has 17 amino acids. Germline CDR1 and CDR2: MNHEY and SVGEGT. In the source study's methods: For nucleated cells, counts were estimated from reference gene primer amplification. TCRdb's table, derived via immunoSEQ multiplex PCR, lists solely in-frame clones and lacks some. That table supplies the V and J calls and clone size; D and trimming were determined from the DNA. The table shows tens of thousands of clones, with around 87% occurring only once. This record comes from a study of blood T cell repertoires in COVID-19. At the level of the study: Samples taken during acute and convalescent COVID-19 were collected in the United States, Italy and Spain. Sources were T cells, B-cell-depleted T cells, or PBMCs; the material itself was cDNA or gDNA.

This chain uses TRBV6-2 or TRBV6-3 with TRBJ1-1, with a weak D call TRBD1 (5 bases). This sequence originates from a woman aged 45-59 years with active or convalescent COVID-19. Sequencing used peripheral blood. As DNA, the CDR3 is TGTGCCAGCAGTTATAGCAGCAGGCTCCTGAAGCAGGGTGAAGCTTTCTTT. This encodes CASSYSSRLLKQGEAFF.